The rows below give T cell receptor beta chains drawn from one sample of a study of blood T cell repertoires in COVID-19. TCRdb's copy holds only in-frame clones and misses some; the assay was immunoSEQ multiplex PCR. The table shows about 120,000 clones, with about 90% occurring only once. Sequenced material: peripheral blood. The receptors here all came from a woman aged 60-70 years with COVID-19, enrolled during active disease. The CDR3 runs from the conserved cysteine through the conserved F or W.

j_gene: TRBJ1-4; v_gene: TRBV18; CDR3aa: CASSGGTGISEKLFF
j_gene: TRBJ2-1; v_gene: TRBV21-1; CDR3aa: CASSKAPDRGSYNEQFF
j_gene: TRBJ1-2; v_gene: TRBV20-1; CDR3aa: CSANGGGYTF
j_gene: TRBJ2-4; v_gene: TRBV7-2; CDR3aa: CASSLMGQGIDIQYF
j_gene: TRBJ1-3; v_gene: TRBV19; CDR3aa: CASSSLGRNTIYF
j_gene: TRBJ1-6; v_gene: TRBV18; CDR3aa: CASSPPDLGYNSPLHF
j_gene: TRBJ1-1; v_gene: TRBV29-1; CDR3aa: CSVGAGLRLNTEAFF
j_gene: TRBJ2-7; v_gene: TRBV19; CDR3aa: CASRSTLSTYEQYF
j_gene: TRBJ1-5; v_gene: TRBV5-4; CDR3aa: CASSPPQGQPQHF
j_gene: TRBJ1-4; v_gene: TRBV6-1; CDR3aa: CASSEQRASEKLFF
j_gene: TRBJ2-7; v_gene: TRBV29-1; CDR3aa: CSVLQVHSYEQYF
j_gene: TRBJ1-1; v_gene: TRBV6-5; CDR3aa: CASSYPSTGGTEAFF
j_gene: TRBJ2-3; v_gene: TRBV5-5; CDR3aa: CASSWSQGTDTQYF
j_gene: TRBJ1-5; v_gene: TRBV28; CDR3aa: CASKDYRTAQHF
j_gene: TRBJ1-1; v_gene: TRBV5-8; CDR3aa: CASSLGHDTEAFF
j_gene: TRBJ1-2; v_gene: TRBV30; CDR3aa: CAWSPQRVPYGYTF
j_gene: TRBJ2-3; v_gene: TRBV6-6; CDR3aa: CASSPGLTIDTQYF
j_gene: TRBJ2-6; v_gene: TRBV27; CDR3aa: CASSSSRAGANVLTF
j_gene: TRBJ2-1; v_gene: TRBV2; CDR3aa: CAGSGGMGNEQFF
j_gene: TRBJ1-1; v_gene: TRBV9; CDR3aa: CASSVRTGNTEAFF
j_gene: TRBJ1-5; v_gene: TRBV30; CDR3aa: CAWSAEGNQPQHF
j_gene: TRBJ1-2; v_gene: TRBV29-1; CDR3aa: CSAVGTGGGYGYTF
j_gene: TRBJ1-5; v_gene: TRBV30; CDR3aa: CAWSGGDQPQHF
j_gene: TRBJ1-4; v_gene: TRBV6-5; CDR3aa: CASSYSGTNEKLFF
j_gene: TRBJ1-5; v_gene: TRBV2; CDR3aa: CASSDGPPQPQHF
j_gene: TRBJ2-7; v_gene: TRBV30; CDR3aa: CAWSVLVDRGTKEQYF
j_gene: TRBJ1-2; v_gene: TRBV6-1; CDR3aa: CASSEVNYGYTF
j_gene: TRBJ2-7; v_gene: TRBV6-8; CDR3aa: CASSRPDPDLEGEQYF
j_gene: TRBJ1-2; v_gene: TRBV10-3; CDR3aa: CASHAAAERGGYTF